This TCR beta chain was sequenced for a study of T cells expressing NK-cell markers (dated by TCRdb to 2020 to 2021). Describing the broader study: Three sorted T-cell subsets (CD3+CD56+NKG2C+, CD3+CD56+NKG2C- and CD3+CD56-NKG2C+) from under 10 donors had their TCR beta-chain repertoires profiled. The libraries were sequenced on Illumina HiSeq 2000/2500, MiSeq or NextSeq, producing 2 x 150 bp reads. The eight sequenced donors were randomly selected healthy volunteers, three men and five women. Among the eight sequenced donors, seven were HCMV-seropositive and one was HCMV-seronegative. Points the paper makes about the study in general: In over five donors, the dominant CD3+CD56+NKG2C+ clonotypes were among the top 10 CD8+ clonotypes and accounted for about 1.0-8% of CD8+ T cells. Whether the expanded NKG2C-expressing T cell clones were specific for HCMV antigens remained unclear. Those dominant clonotypes were again the most abundant among CD3+CD56-NKG2C+ cells in several donors, at about 28.3-60.1%.

A commercial ELISA kit detecting HCMV-specific IgG in serum was used to determine HCMV serostatus. Peripheral blood mononuclear cells were isolated from blood by Ficoll density gradient centrifugation. Data came from an Illumina HiSeq 2000. The TCR beta cDNA libraries were made using 5'RACE template switching, a step that added both a universal primer site and unique molecular identifiers. Synthesis of cDNA was primed from the TCR beta constant segment and was followed by two consecutive PCR amplification steps. Per the original workflow: MIGEC was used to demultiplex reads and group reads by UMI, and MiTCR was used to assemble and quantify clonotypes. Only TCR cDNA sequences supported by at least two reads were kept to exclude erroneous sequences. The tcR package was used for downstream repertoire analysis, with clonotypes matched between fractions based on CDR3 nucleotide sequence plus V segment. VDJmatch was used to annotate antigen specificity against VDJdb, with one amino acid substitution in CDR3 permitted. Reprocessed by TCRdb, the reads give a single entry per CDR3 protein sequence, without DNA. These V and J calls originate from TCRdb's pipeline instead of the authors' own analysis. This sample's table contains approximately 460,000 distinct CDR3 sequences. The ten largest clones add up to approximately 6.8% of the sample.

Comment on this clonotype: The antigen it recognizes is unknown.

Inclusive of the bounding cysteine and phenylalanine, the CDR3 is 16 residues long. DNA is not on record. CDR1 and CDR2 (MNHEY, SVGAGI) derive from the germline V gene. The source is a woman aged 18 to 69 in good health. Sequenced input: blood T cells: a sorted CD56 or NKG2C T cell subset, CD4+ or CD8+ T cells, or bulk PBMC T cells (not recorded which). Here the chain combines TRBV6-5 and TRBJ2-7; absent DNA, TCRdb's TRBD2 call cannot be checked. The CDR3 reads CASSYSTSGSSYEQYF.